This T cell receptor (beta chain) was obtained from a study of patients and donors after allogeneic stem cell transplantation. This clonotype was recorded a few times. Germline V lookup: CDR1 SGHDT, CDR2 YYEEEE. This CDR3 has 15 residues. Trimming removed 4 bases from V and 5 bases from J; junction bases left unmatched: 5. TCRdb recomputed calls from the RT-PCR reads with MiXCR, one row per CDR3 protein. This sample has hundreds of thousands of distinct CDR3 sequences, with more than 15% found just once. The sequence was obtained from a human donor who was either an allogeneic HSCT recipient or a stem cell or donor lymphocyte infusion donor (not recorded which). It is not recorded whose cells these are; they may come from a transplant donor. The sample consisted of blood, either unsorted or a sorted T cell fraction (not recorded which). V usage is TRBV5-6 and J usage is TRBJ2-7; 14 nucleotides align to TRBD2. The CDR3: CASSTGLAGGNEQYF. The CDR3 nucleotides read TGTGCCAGCAGCACCGGACTAGCGGGAGGTAACGAGCAGTACTTC.